This T cell receptor beta chain was identified during a study of cytomegalovirus exposure and HLA in healthy donors. Turning to this clone: Its antigen is currently unknown. Since the CDR3 does not end with the conserved phenylalanine or tryptophan, this likely comes from a read error.

The data were produced by immunoSEQ multiplex PCR, yet TCRdb's version contains in-frame clones alone and is incomplete. The sample lists some 210,000 clones, approximately 87% occurring once. The study's findings and limits: A subsequent analysis found that TCR clusters from the first cohort also tended to co-occur in the 90 to 150 validation repertoires, with around 94% of cluster scores above 0.

CDR1 and CDR2 from the germline V gene are SQVTM and ANQGSEA. After removal of 3 bases from V and 10 bases from J, the junction contained 11 bases not matched to a gene. This CDR3 is 13 amino acids long. Sequencing was carried out using PBMCs. The chain carries TRBV29-1 and TRBJ1-1; 7 nucleotides agree with TRBD1. The sequence derives from a woman between 18 and 29 years old in good health and CMV-seronegative. The CDR3 DNA reads TGCAGCGTTGACAGGGGGTCTGCTGACGGAGCTTTCCTT. Residues: CSVDRGSADGAFL.